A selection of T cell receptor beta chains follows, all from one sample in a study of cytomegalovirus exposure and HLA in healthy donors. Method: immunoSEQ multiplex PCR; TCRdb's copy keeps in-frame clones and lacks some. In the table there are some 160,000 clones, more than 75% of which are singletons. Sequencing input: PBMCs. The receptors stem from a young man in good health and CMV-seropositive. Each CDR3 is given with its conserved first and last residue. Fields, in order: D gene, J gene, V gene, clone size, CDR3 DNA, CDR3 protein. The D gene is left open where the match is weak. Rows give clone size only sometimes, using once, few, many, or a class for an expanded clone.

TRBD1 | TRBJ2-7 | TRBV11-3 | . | TGTGCCAGCAGCCAGCCGGGACAGGCTTCCTACGAGCAGTACTTC | CASSQPGQASYEQYF
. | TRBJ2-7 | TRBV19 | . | TGTGCCAGTAGTATAGGCGGGACCTACGAGCAGTACTTC | CASSIGGTYEQYF
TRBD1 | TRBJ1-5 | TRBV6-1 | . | TGTGCCACCCTGACAGGGGCCAATCAGCCCCAGCATTTT | CATLTGANQPQHF
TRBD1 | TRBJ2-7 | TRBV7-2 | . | TGTGCCAGCAGCTTAGCGATACAGGGGGGCTTTGGGCAGTACTTC | CASSLAIQGGFGQYF
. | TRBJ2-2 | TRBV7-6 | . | TGTGCCAGCAGCTTAGCGTCCCGTGCGAACACCGGGGAGCTGTTTTTT | CASSLASRANTGELFF
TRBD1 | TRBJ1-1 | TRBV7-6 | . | TGTGCCAGCAGCTACAATGGGTTTGGGACAGGGTATACCACTGAAGCTTTCTTT | CASSYNGFGTGYTTEAFF
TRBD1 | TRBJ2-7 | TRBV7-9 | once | TGTGCCAGCAGCTTAGTACAGGGGATCGAGCAGTACTTC | CASSLVQGIEQYF
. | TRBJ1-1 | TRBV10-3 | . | TGTGCCATCAGTGACCCAACAGGGTCGAACACTGAAGCTTTCTTT | CAISDPTGSNTEAFF
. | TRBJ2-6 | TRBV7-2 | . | TGTGCCAGCAGCTTCGCAGGGTCTGGGGCCAACGTCCTGACTTTC | CASSFAGSGANVLTF
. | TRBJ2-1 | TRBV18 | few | TGTGCCAGCTCACCAGGAGCAGGGCAGGGTGAGCAGTTCTTC | CASSPGAGQGEQFF
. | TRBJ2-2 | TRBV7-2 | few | TGTGCCAGCAGCGGAGCTAACACCGGGGAGCTGTTTTTT | CASSGANTGELFF